This entry is about one TCR beta chain. Its antigen remains unknown. Per germline, CDR1 SGHAT and CDR2 FQNNGV. CDR3 length: 15 residues. J lost 2 bases, V lost 2 bases, and 3 bases had no gene match. These data are taken from a study of T cell repertoires in ileal Crohn's disease. Study background: M6 samples are neoterminal ileum biopsies from postoperative colonoscopy.

Time point indicated: neoterminal ileum biopsy at postoperative endoscopy, about 6 months after surgery. About 490 nanograms of biopsy DNA per sample underwent TCRB immunosequencing. Clones were sequenced by immunoSEQ multiplex PCR, and TCRdb holds only the in-frame ones, with some missing. The repertoire holds around 720 clones, with approximately 95% as singletons. General study points: Compared with non-smokers, active smokers at surgery showed more clonal expansions.

The chain has TRBV11-2 and TRBJ2-7; 10 nucleotides line up with TRBD1. Sequencing was performed on ileal tissue. This receptor was identified in an adult with Crohn's disease. CDR3 sequence (DNA): TGTGCCAGCAGCTTATGGACAGGGGGGCCCTACGAGCAGTACTTC. Its protein product is CASSLWTGGPYEQYF. Supplemented by reference TRBV11-2 and TRBJ2-7, the full variable domain reads EAGVAQSPRYKIIEKRQSVAFWCNPISGHATLYWYQQILGQGPKLLIQFQNNGVVDDSQLPKDRFSAERLKGVDSTLKIQPAKLEDSAVYLCASSLWTGGPYEQYFGPGTRLTVT.